These 31 T cell receptor beta chains were sequenced from one sample in a study of T-cell reconstitution after alpha-beta-depleted transplantation in children. Unique molecular identifiers were incorporated into the prepared TCRbeta library. TCRdb redid the calling of the PCR reads with MiXCR, one entry per CDR3 protein. The sample shows 360,000 or so distinct CDR3 sequences, 20% of them seen only once. The material sequenced was PBMCs from the stem cell graft donor, taken from the stem cell graft. These receptors were collected from a human donor who donated a stem cell graft to a child with acute myeloid leukemia.

This clonotype was recorded at least ten times. The V call is TRBV29-1, the J call TRBJ2-1; the D gene is possibly TRBD2 (6 bases). The CDR3 spans 15 residues. Germline V CDR1 and CDR2: SQVTM, ANQGSEA. Trimming removed 4 bases at V and 12 bases at J, with 25 bases between. As DNA, the CDR3 is TGCAGCGTTGGGCCTTTAGCGGCCGGGTATCAGGGGCAGTTCTTC. Its protein is CSVGPLAAGYQGQFF.

V is TRBV28 and J is TRBJ2-1, with D perhaps TRBD1 (5 bases). V shed 5 bases and J shed 5 bases, with 10 bases lying between them. This CDR3 contains 13 residues. In germline, CDR1 is MDHEN, CDR2 SYDVKM. This CDR3 is CASSGRRDNEQFF. The DNA of the CDR3 is TGTGCCAGCAGTGGGCGCAGGGACAATGAGCAGTTCTTC. Full variable domain (missing parts from reference TRBV28 and TRBJ2-1): DVKVTQSSRYLVKRTGEKVFLECVQDMDHENMFWYRQDPGLGLRLIYFSYDVKMKEKGDIPEGYSVSREKKERFSLILESASTNQTSMYLCASSGRRDNEQFFGPGTRLTVL.

This clonotype was counted between two and nine times. The chain joins TRBV10-1 to TRBJ2-4, with 7 bases identical to TRBD1. Germline trimming cut 3 bases from V and 0 bases from J; bases unmatched to any gene: 2. CDR3 length equals 15 residues. The germline V gene encodes CDR1 WNHNN and CDR2 SYGVQD (reference sequence). CDR3 coding DNA: TGCGCCAGCAGTGATAACAGGGGAGCCAAAAACATTCAGTACTTC. Protein: CASSDNRGAKNIQYF.

A few counts support this clonotype. The rearrangement joins TRBV24-1 to TRBJ2-5; D remains ambiguous. Germline CDR1 is KGHDR and CDR2 is SFDVKD. This CDR3 has 14 amino acids. The ends were cut back, 0 bases at V and 3 bases at J, with 7 bases in the middle. The CDR3 sequence is CATSDLGFEETQYF. In DNA form, the CDR3 reads TGTGCCACCAGTGATTTGGGATTTGAAGAGACCCAGTACTTC.

This clonotype showed up just a few times. This chain uses TRBV7-8 with TRBJ1-2; the match to TRBD1 covers 7 bases. Germline trimming cut 1 base from V and 4 bases from J; bases unmatched to any gene: 3. Germline CDR1 and CDR2: SGHVS and FQNEAQ. This CDR3 region has 14 residues. The CDR3 loop reads CASSLETGSYGYTF. As DNA, the CDR3 is TGTGCCAGCAGCTTAGAGACAGGGAGCTATGGCTACACCTTC.

V and J are TRBV12-3 or TRBV12-4 and TRBJ1-6, with 7 bases aligning to TRBD1. J gave up 9 bases and V 5 bases, and 4 bases lay outside the gene matches. CDR3 length: 13 residues. CDR3 in amino acids: CASSADRASPLHF. The CDR3 DNA reads as TGTGCCAGCAGTGCTGACAGGGCTTCACCCCTCCACTTT.

This clonotype was counted only a few times. The chain joins TRBV6-1 to TRBJ2-2; TRBD2 might be the D (6 bases). Looked up from germline, CDR1 is MNHNS and CDR2 is SASEGT. CDR3 length: 13 amino acids. The V and J ends lost 5 bases and 9 bases respectively, with 13 bases between them. The CDR3 DNA sequence: TGTGCCAGCAGTACCCCCGGGAGAAGGGAGCTGTTTTTT. Protein: CASSTPGRRELFF.

Ten or more counts support this clonotype. The rearrangement joins TRBV29-1 to TRBJ2-7; possibly TRBD1 or TRBD2 for D (5 bases each). This CDR3 contains 13 residues. Trimming pared 6 bases from V and 2 bases from J, leaving 14 bases between. The germline CDR1 and CDR2 sequences are SQVTM and ANQGSEA. The CDR3 loop is CSVSGAGPYEQYF. CDR3 bases: TGCAGCGTGTCCGGGGCAGGTCCCTACGAGCAGTACTTC.

This chain links TRBV6-2 or TRBV6-3 with TRBJ2-4; 9 bases map to TRBD1. After removal of 5 bases from V and 8 bases from J, the junction contained 4 bases not matched to a gene. Germline lookup yields CDR1 MNHEY and CDR2 SVGEGT. CDR3 length: 13 residues. The CDR3: CASSPGQGDIQYF. In DNA, the CDR3 is TGTGCCAGCAGTCCGGGACAGGGCGACATTCAGTACTTC.

This clonotype appeared a few times. The chain couples TRBV20-1 to TRBJ2-2; 10 bases are shared with TRBD1. The V segment lost 6 bases and the J segment 4 bases; nucleotides outside the gene matches: 11. Germline assignment: CDR1 DFQATT and CDR2 SNEGSKA (reference sequence). The CDR3 covers 16 residues. CDR3 residues: CSARNTGTGVTGELFF. In nucleotides, the CDR3 is TGCAGTGCCCGAAATACCGGGACAGGGGTCACCGGGGAGCTGTTTTTT.

Note on this clonotype: The CDR3 ends on some other residue instead of the conserved phenylalanine or tryptophan, so this is likely a read error. The limits of the CDR3 on the DNA are not certain, so only TCRdb's listed CDR3 is given. The chain employs TRBV7-9 and TRBJ2-1; TRBD1 was called by the table and not checked on the DNA. The CDR3 has 13 amino acids, counting both end residues. Germline V gene sequence: CDR1 SEHNR, CDR2 FQNEAQ (reference sequence). CDR3: CASSFSAPGQGNL.

The chain uses TRBV10-1 and TRBJ2-7, with 11 bases that match TRBD2. CDR1 is WNHNN and CDR2 is SYGVQD in the germline V gene (reference sequence). Trimming removed 2 bases from V and 3 bases from J; junction bases left unmatched: 6. The CDR3 contains 16 residues. The CDR3 here is CASSENRLAGFYEQYF. The CDR3 bases are TGCGCCAGCAGTGAGAATCGACTAGCGGGATTCTACGAGCAGTACTTC.

This clonotype was found many times. Here the CDR3 DNA reads TGCGCCAGCAGCCTAACTAGCGGGAGGCCCATCAGCCCGCAGTATTTT. Its protein product is CASSLTSGRPISPQYF. The rearrangement uses TRBV4-3 and TRBJ2-3; 12 nucleotides align to TRBD2. Trimming cost V 4 bases and J 10 bases; bases outside gene matches: 12. Germline V gene sequence: CDR1 LGHNA, CDR2 YSLEER. This CDR3 spans 16 amino acids.

This clonotype was counted a few times. The V call is TRBV20-1, the J call TRBJ2-6; a possible D gene is TRBD1 (5 bases). Germline V gene data show CDR1 as DFQATT and CDR2 as SNEGSKA (reference sequence). This CDR3 is 13 amino acids long. Trimming pared 6 bases from V and 1 base from J, leaving 7 bases between. CDR3 bases: TGCAGTGCCCGACAGTCTGGGGCCAACGTCCTGACTTTC. Amino acid sequence: CSARQSGANVLTF.

This clonotype appeared a few times. The chain links TRBV6-1 to TRBJ2-7; 8 nucleotides line up with TRBD1. The CDR3 loop spans 15 amino acids. V gave up 4 bases and J gave up 4 bases; unmatched junction bases: 9. Per the germline V gene, CDR1 is MNHNS and CDR2 is SASEGT. CDR3 in DNA: TGTGCCAGCAGTGGACAGGGGAGCGAGGATTACGAGCAGTACTTC. It specifies CASSGQGSEDYEQYF.

This clonotype turned up a few times. The rearrangement uses TRBV27 and TRBJ2-5; 10 positions agree with TRBD2. J was trimmed by 5 bases and V by 3 bases; bases with no gene match: 6. The CDR3 covers 15 residues. Germline loops: CDR1 MNHEY, CDR2 SMNVEV (reference sequence). CDR3 sequence reads: CASSFSSGSWETQYF. DNA for the CDR3: TGTGCCAGCAGTTTCTCTAGCGGGAGTTGGGAGACCCAGTACTTC.

The CDR3 loop is CASSLQTRHGPDTQYF. As DNA, the CDR3 is TGTGCCAGCAGTTTGCAGACTAGACATGGGCCAGATACGCAGTATTTT. V gene TRBV27 combines with J gene TRBJ2-3; D might be TRBD2 (6 bases). The CDR3 covers 16 residues. Trimming took 3 bases from V and 4 from J, leaving 17 bases between them. From germline, CDR1 is MNHEY and CDR2 SMNVEV (reference sequence).

This sequence joins TRBV5-1 and TRBJ1-3; D is ambiguous. The CDR3 runs 15 residues. CDR1 is SGHRS and CDR2 is YFSETQ in the germline V gene. Trimming removed 1 base from V and 0 bases from J, with 8 bases in between. The CDR3 DNA reads as TGCGCCAGCAGCTTGAGTAGTGCCTCTGGAAACACCATATATTTT. The encoded protein is CASSLSSASGNTIYF.

This clonotype was counted a few times. The chain joins TRBV12-3 or TRBV12-4 to TRBJ2-3, with 13 bases fitting TRBD2. V lost 3 bases to trimming and J lost 4 bases; unmatched junction nucleotides: 13. CDR3 size: 19 residues. The CDR3 DNA follows: TGTGCCAGCAGTTTTTCCCGAGGACTAGCGGGAGATACGGCAGATACGCAGTATTTT. Translation: CASSFSRGLAGDTADTQYF.

In its sample, this clonotype was seen a few times. The CDR3: CASSQDRGFGYTF. In DNA, the CDR3 is TGCGCCAGCAGCCAAGACCGAGGGTTCGGCTACACCTTC. The chain links TRBV4-1 to TRBJ1-2, with D unclear. This CDR3 is 13 amino acids long. V lost 0 bases, J lost 8 bases, and 10 bases lay in between. Germline-derived CDR1 and CDR2 are MGHRA and YSYEKL.

This clonotype was detected ten times or more. The chain couples TRBV12-3 or TRBV12-4 to TRBJ2-7, with 11 positions matching TRBD2. The CDR3 sequence is 13 residues long. Trimming cost V 6 bases and J 4 bases; bases outside gene matches: 2. The CDR3 sequence is CASRTSGTYEQYF. The CDR3 nucleotides read TGTGCCAGCAGGACTAGCGGGACTTACGAGCAGTACTTC.

This clonotype was observed a few times. V and J are TRBV15 and TRBJ2-1; 12 positions agree with TRBD1. V shed 6 bases, J shed 9 bases, and the junction held 3 bases outside the gene matches. The CDR3 has 13 residues. Germline loops: CDR1 LNHNV, CDR2 YYDKDF (reference sequence). This CDR3 reads CATSRDRGREQFF. CDR3 coding DNA: TGTGCCACCAGTAGGGACAGGGGGCGTGAGCAGTTCTTC.

This clonotype was seen a few times. The chain couples TRBV12-3 or TRBV12-4 to TRBJ1-1; D ambiguous. With 4 bases removed from V and 1 base from J, the gap between germline ends came to 19 bases. The CDR3 loop spans 17 amino acids. The CDR3 spells CASSSPGLQQRNTEAFF. CDR3 nucleotides: TGTGCCAGCAGTTCCCCCGGGCTACAGCAGAGGAACACTGAAGCTTTCTTT.

This clonotype was counted only a few times. As DNA, the CDR3 is TGTGCCAGCAGCCACGTCGGGCATAATGAAAAACTGTTTTTT. This translates into CASSHVGHNEKLFF. The rearrangement uses TRBV7-6 and TRBJ1-4; unclear D gene. The V gene's germline CDR1 is SGHVS and CDR2 FNYEAQ. Trimming removed 5 bases from V and 4 bases from J, with 11 bases in between. The CDR3 loop spans 14 amino acids.

The chain recombines TRBV9 with TRBJ2-1, with D possibly being TRBD1 or TRBD2 (6 bases each). CDR3 size: 15 residues. V was pared by 4 bases and J by 5 bases, with 16 bases between. CDR1 and CDR2 (germline): SGDLS, YYNGEE. The CDR3 DNA reads as TGTGCCAGCAGCTCGCGTCACGGGGGCAACAATGAGCAGTTCTTC. The encoded protein is CASSSRHGGNNEQFF.

V and J are TRBV5-1 and TRBJ2-7; tentative D call: TRBD2 (5 bases). This CDR3 comprises 14 residues. Trimming stripped 4 bases from V and 3 bases from J, with 14 bases between. CDR1 and CDR2 (germline): SGHRS, YFSETQ. CDR3 DNA: TGCGCCAGCAGCCTCGCCGGGAACTTCTACGAGCAGTACTTC. The encoded protein is CASSLAGNFYEQYF. Using reference TRBV5-1 and TRBJ2-7 for the parts outside the CDR3, the full variable domain is KAGVTQTPRYLIKTRGQQVTLSCSPISGHRSVSWYQQTPGQGLQFLFEYFSETQRNKGNFPGRFSGRQFSNSRSEMNVSTLELGDSALYLCASSLAGNFYEQYFGPGTRLTVT.

This clonotype was detected a few times. The chain recombines TRBV5-1 with TRBJ2-1, with TRBD1 as a possible D gene (6 bases). There are 18 residues in the CDR3. Trimming stripped 3 bases from V and 0 bases from J, with 19 bases between. Germline CDR1 is SGHRS and CDR2 is YFSETQ. CDR3 region: CASSSARDTPSSYNEQFF. The CDR3, as DNA: TGCGCCAGCAGCTCGGCTCGGGACACACCGAGCTCCTACAATGAGCAGTTCTTC.

The chain combines TRBV6-5 with TRBJ2-5; possibly TRBD1 or TRBD2 for D (5 bases each). V lost 4 bases, J lost 5 bases, and 11 bases lay in between. Per germline, CDR1 MNHEY and CDR2 SVGAGI. The CDR3 is 13 residues long. The CDR3 here is CASSSGWGETQYF. In nucleotides, the CDR3 is TGTGCCAGCAGTTCTGGTTGGGGGGAGACCCAGTACTTC.

In its sample, this clonotype was seen many times. The chain is built from TRBV29-1 and TRBJ2-7, with TRBD2 as a possible D gene (6 bases). The CDR3 is 14 residues long. Germline V CDR1 and CDR2: SQVTM, ANQGSEA. V was clipped by 4 bases and J by 3 bases, with 16 bases between them. The CDR3 DNA reads TGCAGCGTTGTACCGGGACGGGGGATCTACGAGCAGTACTTC. This codes for CSVVPGRGIYEQYF.

The V and J genes are TRBV7-2 and TRBJ2-2; D might be TRBD1 (6 bases). The CDR3 sequence is 15 residues long. The germline V gene has CDR1 SGHTA and CDR2 FQGNSA. V was pared by 5 bases and J by 2 bases, with 12 bases between. CDR3 nucleotides: TGTGCCAGCAGCGCGACAGGTTTAAACACCGGGGAGCTGTTTTTT. Encoded protein: CASSATGLNTGELFF. Looking up the rest from reference TRBV7-2 and TRBJ2-2 gives the full variable domain: GAGVSQSPSNKVTEKGKDVELRCDPISGHTALYWYRQSLGQGLEFLIYFQGNSAPDKSGLPSDRFSAERTGGSVSTLTIQRTQQEDSAVYLCASSATGLNTGELFFGEGSRLTVL.

This chain links TRBV7-3 with TRBJ2-3; D is unclear. V was cut by 1 base and J by 3 bases, with 5 bases left in between. CDR3 length: 13 residues. CDR1 is SGHTA, CDR2 FQGTGA, per germline. CDR3 DNA: TGTGCCAGCAGCTTAATTAGGACAGATACGCAGTATTTT. Its protein is CASSLIRTDTQYF.